This note documents a single T cell receptor (beta chain) sequence. Assay used: immunoSEQ multiplex PCR; TCRdb lists only in-frame clones, some missing. Among 25,000 to 30,000 clones listed, less than 90% were seen once. This entry belongs to a study of OX40 agonist ivuxolimab in advanced cancers. Study-level information: Patients receiving dose escalation had hepatocellular carcinoma, melanoma, renal cell or head and neck cancer.

V was clipped by 6 bases and J by 6 bases; unmatched bases: 7. The CDR3 is made up of 15 amino acids. The germline CDR1 and CDR2 sequences are MDHEN and SYDVKM. The source of this sequence is an adult with an advanced solid tumor such as melanoma, head and neck, liver or kidney cancer. The starting material was CD4+ or CD8+ T cells sorted from blood, obtained in a trial of the OX40 agonist ivuxolimab. The chain uses TRBV28 and TRBJ2-1, with TRBD1 matching 11 bases. CDR3 loop: CASSAGQGASNEQFF. DNA of the CDR3: TGTGCCAGCAGCGCAGGACAGGGGGCAAGCAATGAGCAGTTCTTC.